This TCR beta chain is drawn from a study of cytotoxic CD8 clonotypes in ibrutinib-treated CLL. Study background: Response samples came after a median 12 months of treatment, range 6 to 36.

Study conclusions and caveats: Public clonotypes showed up rarely, and on treatment they shrank or held steady.

Concerning this clone: The antigen is unknown.

Some clones are missing from TCRdb's copy, which holds only in-frame ones; the method was immunoSEQ multiplex PCR. The sample holds about 97,000 clones, roughly 80% seen once. The V gene lost 0 bases and the J gene lost 1 base, with 7 bases spanning the gap. The CDR3 length is 14 residues. Germline V gene lookup returns CDR1 SGDLS and CDR2 YYNGEE. This TCR was recovered from a human donor with chronic lymphocytic leukemia. The specimen was PBMCs, collected after 24 months of ibrutinib treatment. This chain links TRBV9 with TRBJ2-5; D uncertain. CDR3 region: CASSVGGSQETQYF. The DNA for the CDR3 is TGTGCCAGCAGCGTAGGTGGCAGCCAAGAGACCCAGTACTTC.